Following are 4 T cell receptor beta chains from one sample sequenced in a study of monozygotic twins with inflammatory bowel disease. TCRdb re-called the 5' RACE reads and gives one entry per CDR3 protein, without DNA. This sample's table has roughly 200,000 distinct CDR3 sequences. The sequencing input was blood. These receptors all come from a human donor with ulcerative colitis or Crohn's disease, or a healthy co-twin of an affected twin (not recorded which).

CDR3 protein: CASSQGAVYGYTF. The chain joins TRBV4-1 to TRBJ1-2. This CDR3 has 13 residues. The germline V gene has CDR1 MGHRA and CDR2 YSYEKL.

V and J are TRBV20-1 and TRBJ1-6. The CDR3 spans 15 residues. Germline CDR1 and CDR2: DFQATT and SNEGSKA (reference sequence). The CDR3 loop is CSARLPGLQNSPLHF.

The chain recombines TRBV5-1 with TRBJ1-6; TCRdb gives TRBD1 as the D gene, but with no DNA this cannot be confirmed. Germline values: CDR1 SGHRS, CDR2 YFSETQ. This CDR3 has 14 amino acids. CDR3 amino acids: CASSGGLQGFTLHF. The whole variable domain, remainder taken from reference TRBV5-1 and TRBJ1-6, is KAGVTQTPRYLIKTRGQQVTLSCSPISGHRSVSWYQQTPGQGLQFLFEYFSETQRNKGNFPGRFSGRQFSNSRSEMNVSTLELGDSALYLCASSGGLQGFTLHFGNGTRLTVT.

This chain uses TRBV2 with TRBJ2-2. Germline loops: CDR1 SNHLY, CDR2 FYNNEI. This CDR3 has 14 residues. The CDR3 sequence: CASSVSGDTGELFF.